Listed here are 27 T cell receptor beta chains from one sample, sequenced in a study of shared clonotypes between healthy human individuals. Produced via immunoSEQ multiplex PCR; TCRdb's table is partial and in-frame only. Here the sample spans some 2.4 million clones, 80% to 95% being singletons. The specimen sequenced was naive CD4+ T cells from PBMCs. Documented subset: CD45RA+ positively selected. The receptors shown here come from a man younger than 35 in good health. Some clones in this sample may be carry-over from other donors' samples.

This clone was seen a single time. V and J are TRBV6-1 and TRBJ2-5; TRBD1 aligns across 8 bases. The CDR3 is 16 residues long. J was trimmed by 11 bases and V by 4 bases; bases with no gene match: 18. Germline V gene sequence: CDR1 MNHNS, CDR2 SASEGT. CDR3 amino acids: CASSASSDGTGSKQYF. In DNA form, the CDR3 reads TGTGCCAGCAGTGCCAGCAGTGACGGGACAGGAAGTAAGCAGTACTTC.

The J gene is TRBJ2-1, the V gene TRBV19, with D tentatively TRBD2 (5 bases). This CDR3 contains 15 residues. V lost 6 bases and J lost 8, with 20 bases in between. Germline lookup yields CDR1 LNHDA and CDR2 SQIVND (reference sequence). This CDR3 reads CASRIRSDGVHEQFF. CDR3 coding DNA: TGTGCCAGTAGGATCCGGTCGGACGGGGTCCATGAGCAGTTCTTC.

V gene TRBV15 combines with J gene TRBJ2-1; weak D call: TRBD2 (7 bases). The germline CDR1 and CDR2 sequences are LNHNV and YYDKDF (reference sequence). Between the trimmed V and J ends, which lost 4 bases and 2 bases, there was a span of 9 bases. The CDR3 length is 14 residues. The CDR3 region has the DNA TGTGCCACCAGCAACGGGGGGCCCTACAATGAGCAGTTCTTC. Encoded protein: CATSNGGPYNEQFF.

The chain links TRBV11-2 to TRBJ1-3; D gene uncertain. The V and J ends lost 0 bases and 2 bases respectively, with 2 bases between them. The CDR3 sequence is 13 residues long. The V gene's germline CDR1 is SGHAT and CDR2 FQNNGV. CDR3 in DNA: TGTGCCAGCAGCTTAGACGCTGGAAACACCATATATTTT. Translation gives CASSLDAGNTIYF.

As DNA, the CDR3 is TGTGCCAGCTCACCACTTAGGGGGTACGAGACCCAGTACTTC. It specifies CASSPLRGYETQYF. This chain links TRBV18 with TRBJ2-5; perhaps TRBD1 as D (6 bases). V was pared by 1 base and J by 5 bases, with 11 bases between. The CDR3 is made up of 14 amino acids. The V gene's germline CDR1 is KGHSH and CDR2 LQKENI.

The CDR3 spells CASSISRDYNEQFF. In nucleotides, the CDR3 is TGTGCCAGCAGCATCAGCCGGGACTACAATGAGCAGTTCTTC. The chain has TRBV7-3 and TRBJ2-1, with TRBD2 as a possible D gene (5 bases). The CDR3 is 14 amino acids. Germline V lookup: CDR1 SGHTA, CDR2 FQGTGA. V lost 5 bases and J 3 bases, leaving 11 bases between the germline ends.

This clone was seen only once. The V gene is TRBV19, the J gene TRBJ2-7; the match to TRBD2 covers 9 bases. The germline CDR1 and CDR2 sequences are LNHDA and SQIVND (reference sequence). CDR3 length: 16 amino acids. Trimming took 2 bases from V and 6 from J; bases not matched to a gene: 11. CDR3 sequence (DNA): TGTGCCAGTAGTATACGATGGGCGGGAGGGCCCGGCGAGCAGTACTTC. It specifies CASSIRWAGGPGEQYF.

The chain links TRBV7-2 to TRBJ1-1; tentative D call: TRBD1 (6 bases). Trimming left V 5 bases short and J 4 bases short, with 14 bases between. CDR3 size: 14 residues. The germline gives CDR1 SGHTA, CDR2 FQGNSA. The CDR3 sequence: CASSPRGAGTEAFF. CDR3 nucleotides: TGTGCCAGCAGCCCTCGGGGGGCGGGCACTGAAGCTTTCTTT.

J is TRBJ2-5 and V is TRBV7-2; 8 bases agree with TRBD1. The J call may be faulty, since TRBJ2-7 better matches the DNA end. This CDR3 has 14 residues. In germline, CDR1 is SGHTA, CDR2 FQGNSA. CDR3 region: CASSIGDRSYEQYF. The CDR3 nucleotides read TGTGCCAGCAGCATCGGGGACAGGTCCTACGAGCAGTACTTC.

The chain uses TRBV6-5 and TRBJ2-7; D is possibly TRBD2 (5 bases). There are 13 residues in the CDR3. Germline CDR1 is MNHEY and CDR2 is SVGAGI. V lost 2 bases, J lost 6 bases, and 11 bases lay in between. The CDR3 DNA reads TGTGCCAGCAGTTACGTGAGGGTGGCCGAGCAGTACTTC. Its protein is CASSYVRVAEQYF.

This clone appeared once. J is TRBJ2-7 and V is TRBV7-3; 9 bases are shared with TRBD1. This CDR3 is 15 amino acids long. Germline V gives CDR1 SGHTA, CDR2 FQGTGA. The J segment lost 1 base and the V segment lost 1 base, leaving 2 bases of the junction unmatched. CDR3 sequence reads: CASSLMGQGSYEQYF. The CDR3 coding sequence is TGTGCCAGCAGCTTAATGGGACAGGGATCCTACGAGCAGTACTTC.

V usage is TRBV27 and J usage is TRBJ2-7, with 11 positions matching TRBD2. V gave up 2 bases and J gave up 4 bases; unmatched junction bases: 4. The germline V gene encodes CDR1 MNHEY and CDR2 SMNVEV (reference sequence). This CDR3 is 15 amino acids long. This CDR3 reads CASSLMTSGAYEQYF. The CDR3 DNA reads as TGTGCCAGCAGTTTAATGACTAGCGGGGCTTACGAGCAGTACTTC.

This chain joins TRBV6-6 and TRBJ2-1; 11 bases match TRBD2. The CDR3 is 16 residues long. The ends lost 4 bases at V and 7 bases at J; junction bases unmatched: 9. In germline, CDR1 is MNHNY, CDR2 SVGAGI (reference sequence). CDR3 nucleotides: TGTGCCAGCAGTTCCCTGACTAGCGGGGAGAAGAATGAGCAGTTCTTC. As protein: CASSSLTSGEKNEQFF.

This rearrangement joins TRBV28 to TRBJ1-4, with TRBD1 identical over 9 bases. Per the germline V gene, CDR1 is MDHEN and CDR2 is SYDVKM. V was pared by 4 bases and J by 7 bases, with 10 bases of the junction left unmatched. The CDR3 extends over 16 amino acids. The DNA for the CDR3 is TGTGCCAGCAGTTCCCCCACAGGGGGCAAGGTTGAAAAACTGTTTTTT. It codes for CASSSPTGGKVEKLFF. Using reference TRBV28 and TRBJ1-4 for the parts outside the CDR3, the full variable domain is DVKVTQSSRYLVKRTGEKVFLECVQDMDHENMFWYRQDPGLGLRLIYFSYDVKMKEKGDIPEGYSVSREKKERFSLILESASTNQTSMYLCASSSPTGGKVEKLFFGSGTQLSVL.

The chain has TRBV27 and TRBJ2-3, with 13 bases aligning to TRBD2. The CDR3 runs to 14 residues. The junction had 3 bases not matched to a gene; V was cut back by 5 bases and J by 7 bases. Germline V gives CDR1 MNHEY, CDR2 SMNVEV (reference sequence). In DNA form, the CDR3 reads TGTGCCAGCAGTAGACTAGCGGGAGGCTATACGCAGTATTTT. Translating gives CASSRLAGGYTQYF.

The chain couples TRBV9 to TRBJ2-7; 10 nucleotides agree with TRBD1. The CDR3 contains 16 residues. The germline gives CDR1 SGDLS, CDR2 YYNGEE. The J segment lost 7 bases and the V segment lost 0 bases, leaving 10 bases of the junction unmatched. In DNA form, the CDR3 reads TGTGCCAGCAGCGTAGGTATGACAGGGGGCGCGGAGGAGCAGTACTTC. Translating gives CASSVGMTGGAEEQYF.

This chain links TRBV7-8 with TRBJ2-7, with D perhaps matching TRBD1 or TRBD2 (5 bases each). V lost 4 bases and J 5 bases, leaving 21 bases between the germline ends. CDR1 is SGHVS and CDR2 is FQNEAQ in the germline V gene. This CDR3 is 16 amino acids long. The CDR3 nucleotides are TGTGCCAGCAGCTCGGACGTCGGACGTAGAGGGGACGAGCAGTACTTC. It translates to CASSSDVGRRGDEQYF.

The V call is TRBV7-2, the J call TRBJ2-7; D is unresolved. Germline V gene sequence: CDR1 SGHTA, CDR2 FQGNSA. V lost 2 bases and J lost 2, with 13 bases in between. The CDR3 covers 15 residues. CDR3 residues: CASSLPGISPYEQYF. Here the CDR3 DNA reads TGTGCCAGCAGCTTACCGGGCATTTCCCCCTACGAGCAGTACTTC.

The chain couples TRBV4-3 to TRBJ2-6; D uncertain. V lost 3 bases to trimming and J lost 4 bases, with 13 bases between them. Germline values: CDR1 LGHNA, CDR2 YSLEER. CDR3 length: 16 amino acids. DNA of the CDR3: TGCGCCAGCAGCCACGAGGCCAGAACGGGGGCCAACGTCCTGACTTTC. It codes for CASSHEARTGANVLTF.

In this sample, this clone turned up a few times. This sequence joins TRBV28 and TRBJ1-4; D gene ambiguous. Between the trimmed V and J ends, which lost 6 bases and 6 bases, there was a span of 8 bases. The CDR3 contains 12 residues. CDR1 is MDHEN and CDR2 is SYDVKM in the germline V gene. This CDR3 reads CASRGVDEKLFF. The CDR3 DNA reads TGTGCCAGCAGGGGAGTAGATGAAAAACTGTTTTTT.

The CDR3 sequence is CASSLGSGRVEQYF. CDR3 bases: TGCGCCAGCAGCTTGGGTAGCGGGAGGGTCGAGCAGTACTTC. The rearrangement uses TRBV5-1 and TRBJ2-7, with 11 bases lining up with TRBD2. Trimming removed 0 bases from V and 6 bases from J; junction bases left unmatched: 2. The CDR3 is 14 amino acids. Germline V gene lookup returns CDR1 SGHRS and CDR2 YFSETQ.

The chain is built from TRBV6-1 and TRBJ1-1; TRBD1 matches at 8 bases. Unmatched junction bases numbered 7, after V lost 4 bases and J lost 6 bases. The CDR3 extends over 14 amino acids. Germline V gene data show CDR1 as MNHNS and CDR2 as SASEGT. The CDR3 DNA sequence: TGTGCCAGCAGTGTGGACAGGGTAGTCGCTGAAGCTTTCTTT. Its translation: CASSVDRVVAEAFF.

This rearrangement joins TRBV29-1 to TRBJ1-2; no firm D call. CDR3 size: 12 residues. Per germline, CDR1 SQVTM and CDR2 ANQGSEA. V gave up 4 bases and J gave up 3 bases, with 9 bases separating them. CDR3 in DNA: TGCAGCGTTGGAGGGATGGACTATGGCTACACCTTC. It is translated as CSVGGMDYGYTF.

The chain uses TRBV6-5 and TRBJ2-2; D is possibly TRBD2 (5 bases). Germline CDR1 MNHEY, CDR2 SVGAGI. V lost 6 bases to trimming and J lost 8 bases, with 13 bases between them. CDR3 length: 13 residues. As DNA, the CDR3 is TGTGCCAGCAGCCCCCAATCGGGAGGGGAGCTGTTTTTT. Translated, it gives CASSPQSGGELFF.

V and J are TRBV7-9 and TRBJ2-3, with unresolved D. This CDR3 has 15 amino acids. Germline V CDR1 and CDR2: SEHNR, FQNEAQ (reference sequence). The V and J ends lost 1 base and 1 base respectively, with 9 bases between them. Written as DNA, the CDR3 is TGTGCCAGCAGCTTAGGTGCGGCTGGCACAGATACGCAGTATTTT. It encodes CASSLGAAGTDTQYF.

The chain employs TRBV14 and TRBJ2-7, with 14 bases identical to TRBD2. This CDR3 comprises 14 residues. With 2 bases clipped from V and 7 bases from J, the junction kept 1 base outside the gene matches. Germline V lookup: CDR1 SGHDN, CDR2 FVKESK. The CDR3 loop reads CASSQRLAGGEQYF. The CDR3, as DNA: TGTGCCAGCAGCCAACGACTAGCGGGAGGGGAGCAGTACTTC.

DNA for the CDR3: TGTGCCAGCAGCTCCCCCCCACTAGCGGGAGGGCCCAACGTCCTGACTTTC. Its protein is CASSSPPLAGGPNVLTF. The chain has TRBV7-9 and TRBJ2-6, with TRBD2 matching 13 bases. This CDR3 has 17 residues. Per germline, CDR1 SEHNR and CDR2 FQNEAQ (reference sequence). Unmatched junction bases numbered 8, after V lost 4 bases and J lost 8 bases.